Shown below are 32 T cell receptor beta chains from a single sample sequenced in a study of blood T cells in healthy people across ages. Sample-barcoded 5' priming and a J-beta primer mix drove a second PCR of roughly 6 to 12 cycles. TCRdb itself ran the 5' RACE reads through MiXCR, one entry per CDR3 protein. The data hold about 1 million distinct CDR3 sequences, with 45% observed a single time. Sequences were obtained from blood. Receptor source: a woman aged 60-70 years in good health.

This clonotype was detected ten times or more. The V and J genes are TRBV29-1 and TRBJ2-7; the match to TRBD1 covers 9 bases. Trimming cost V 2 bases and J 2 bases; bases outside gene matches: 7. The CDR3 is 15 residues long. Germline CDR1 SQVTM, CDR2 ANQGSEA. CDR3 sequence (DNA): TGCAGCGTTGAACGCCGGACAGGGGCTACCTACGAGCAGTACTTC. Its protein product is CSVERRTGATYEQYF.

The chain uses TRBV12-3 or TRBV12-4 and TRBJ2-5, with D perhaps matching TRBD1 (5 bases). CDR3 length: 15 amino acids. Trimming cost V 5 bases and J 5 bases, with 18 bases left between them. The CDR3 reads CASSPQGRLMETQYF. CDR3 sequence (DNA): TGTGCCAGCAGTCCCCAGGGCAGATTAATGGAGACCCAGTACTTC.

A few counts support this clonotype. The chain has TRBV27 and TRBJ1-5; weak D call: TRBD1 (6 bases). This CDR3 spans 15 amino acids. V was trimmed by 5 bases and J by 1 base, leaving 12 bases between them. Germline-derived CDR1 and CDR2 are MNHEY and SMNVEV (reference sequence). The CDR3 DNA sequence: TGTGCCAGCAGTGGGACAATTTCAAGCAATCAGCCCCAGCATTTT. It is translated as CASSGTISSNQPQHF.

The rearrangement joins TRBV28 to TRBJ2-7; 8 bases agree with TRBD2. The CDR3 has 14 residues. Germline V gives CDR1 MDHEN, CDR2 SYDVKM. J was trimmed by 6 bases and V by 7 bases; bases with no gene match: 11. CDR3 DNA sequence: TGTGCCAGCACTACCGGACTAGCAATTGCCGAGCAGTACTTC. Its translation: CASTTGLAIAEQYF.

The chain couples TRBV19 to TRBJ1-1, with 8 nucleotides matching TRBD1. The CDR3 loop spans 15 amino acids. Germline V CDR1 and CDR2: LNHDA, SQIVND (reference sequence). The ends lost 9 bases at V and 1 base at J; junction bases unmatched: 10. The CDR3 loop is CASLRKGTGNTEAFF. For the CDR3, the DNA is TGTGCCAGCTTAAGAAAAGGGACAGGGAACACTGAAGCTTTCTTT.

This clonotype has only a few counts. This chain uses TRBV4-1 with TRBJ2-3; D perhaps matches TRBD1 (10 bases). V lost 1 base to trimming and J lost 6 bases, with 17 bases between them. The germline V gene encodes CDR1 MGHRA and CDR2 YSYEKL. CDR3 length: 16 amino acids. CDR3 loop: CASSQGLAGQGDTQYF. For the CDR3, the DNA is TGCGCCAGCAGCCAAGGCCTAGCGGGACAGGGGGATACGCAGTATTTT.

The sample holds a few counts of this clonotype. The chain combines TRBV9 with TRBJ2-5; 9 bases map to TRBD1. The J call may be wrong; the DNA end is better matched by TRBJ2-7. The V gene's germline CDR1 is SGDLS and CDR2 YYNGEE. The CDR3 has 14 amino acids. CDR3 nucleotides: TGTGCCAGCAGCACGTGGACAGGGGAAGGCGAGCAGTACTTC. Encoded protein: CASSTWTGEGEQYF.

The rearrangement joins TRBV20-1 to TRBJ2-7, with TRBD2 matching 7 bases. J was trimmed by 4 bases and V by 4 bases; bases with no gene match: 13. The CDR3 is 15 amino acids. The germline V gene encodes CDR1 DFQATT and CDR2 SNEGSKA (reference sequence). The CDR3 loop reads CSANAGGGGFYEQYF. CDR3 nucleotide sequence: TGCAGTGCTAATGCTGGGGGGGGTGGGTTTTACGAGCAGTACTTC.

This rearrangement joins TRBV5-1 to TRBJ2-1, with D perhaps TRBD1 (5 bases). With 4 bases removed from V and 8 bases from J, the gap between germline ends came to 16 bases. Germline values: CDR1 SGHRS, CDR2 YFSETQ. CDR3 length: 14 amino acids. CDR3 coding DNA: TGCGCCAGCAGCCCGTACCCCGGCAGGGATGAGCAGTTCTTC. Translating gives CASSPYPGRDEQFF. Supplemented by reference TRBV5-1 and TRBJ2-1, the full variable domain reads KAGVTQTPRYLIKTRGQQVTLSCSPISGHRSVSWYQQTPGQGLQFLFEYFSETQRNKGNFPGRFSGRQFSNSRSEMNVSTLELGDSALYLCASSPYPGRDEQFFGPGTRLTVL.

This clonotype has a single count. V is TRBV6-1 and J is TRBJ2-1; D is perhaps TRBD1 (5 bases). The germline gives CDR1 MNHNS, CDR2 SASEGT. Trimming took 7 bases from V and 5 from J, leaving 15 bases between them. This CDR3 comprises 14 residues. The CDR3 nucleotides read TGTGCCAGCACCGAGAGGACAAGGGACAATGAGCAGTTCTTC. Translating it yields CASTERTRDNEQFF.

V and J are TRBV9 and TRBJ2-1, with 10 bases matching TRBD1. The CDR3 is 15 amino acids. Trimming took 0 bases from V and 5 from J; bases not matched to a gene: 2. Germline V gives CDR1 SGDLS, CDR2 YYNGEE. CDR3 sequence reads: CASSVGDRGHNEQFF. The CDR3, as DNA: TGTGCCAGCAGCGTAGGGGACAGGGGCCACAATGAGCAGTTCTTC.

This chain links TRBV6-1 with TRBJ2-5, with a tentative D call TRBD2 (6 bases). V was clipped by 6 bases and J by 11 bases, with 31 bases between them. CDR3 length equals 17 residues. The germline V gene encodes CDR1 MNHNS and CDR2 SASEGT. CDR3 loop: CASSDTPGWPTSGEQYF. CDR3 coding DNA: TGTGCCAGCAGCGATACTCCAGGGTGGCCCACCTCGGGGGAGCAGTACTTC.

Regarding this clonotype: An end of the junction differs from the germline gene, which may be a read error. The rearrangement joins TRBV7-3 to TRBJ2-7, with 10 positions matching TRBD2. Germline V gives CDR1 SGHTA, CDR2 FQGTGA. The CDR3 has 16 residues. The CDR3 reads CASSLSGASGRSEHYF. The CDR3 nucleotides read TGTGCCAGCAGCTTATCGGGGGCTAGCGGGAGATCCGAGCACTACTTC.

This clonotype was seen a few times. The chain is built from TRBV12-3 or TRBV12-4 and TRBJ2-3; D call uncertain. The CDR3 loop spans 16 amino acids. V was cut by 1 base and J by 2 bases, with 13 bases left in between. The CDR3 DNA sequence: TGTGCCAGCAGTTTAGGGTCTCTCCGAACCACAGATACGCAGTATTTT. Translating it yields CASSLGSLRTTDTQYF.

This clonotype was seen more than once but under ten times. The chain combines TRBV6-1 with TRBJ2-3; 9 nucleotides agree with TRBD2. This CDR3 has 15 amino acids. Unmatched junction bases numbered 12, after V lost 6 bases and J lost 8 bases. Germline values: CDR1 MNHNS, CDR2 SASEGT. The CDR3 region has the DNA TGTGCCAGCAGCATAAGACTAGCGGCACAGGGTACGCAGTATTTT. Translating it yields CASSIRLAAQGTQYF.

This clonotype has a handful of counts. One end of the junction is discordant with germline, which a read error may explain. The chain has TRBV6-5 and TRBJ1-4; 8 positions agree with TRBD1. The CDR3 covers 15 residues. Germline V gene lookup returns CDR1 MNHEY and CDR2 SVGAGI. This CDR3 reads CATKNRGATNEKLFF. Written as DNA, the CDR3 is TGTGCCACCAAGAACAGGGGGGCGACTAATGAAAAGCTGTTTTTT.

The chain combines TRBV29-1 with TRBJ2-4; D not certain. The DNA end favors TRBJ2-5, so the J call may be wrong. The CDR3 contains 15 residues. CDR1 is SQVTM, CDR2 ANQGSEA, per germline. CDR3 in amino acids: CSVKRMRTEKETQYF. For the CDR3, the DNA is TGCAGCGTTAAGCGAATGAGGACGGAAAAAGAGACCCAGTACTTC.

The chain has TRBV15 and TRBJ2-3; 11 positions agree with TRBD2. V lost 2 bases and J lost 2; bases outside the gene matches: 3. CDR1 and CDR2 (germline): LNHNV, YYDKDF (reference sequence). The CDR3 length is 16 residues. As DNA, the CDR3 is TGTGCCACCAGCAGAACTAGCGGGAGTTTCACAGATACGCAGTATTTT. Its translation: CATSRTSGSFTDTQYF. Looking up the rest from reference TRBV15 and TRBJ2-3 gives the full variable domain: DAMVIQNPRYQVTQFGKPVTLSCSQTLNHNVMYWYQQKSSQAPKLLFHYYDKDFNNEADTPDNFQSRRPNTSFCFLDIRSPGLGDTAMYLCATSRTSGSFTDTQYFGPGTRLTVL.

This clonotype was observed a few times. The chain recombines TRBV6-1 with TRBJ1-1; no clear D gene. This CDR3 contains 13 residues. With 5 bases removed from V and 7 bases from J, the gap between germline ends came to 14 bases. The germline V gene encodes CDR1 MNHNS and CDR2 SASEGT. This CDR3 reads CASSRYSLGEAFF. The DNA of the CDR3 is TGTGCCAGCAGTCGATACTCCCTCGGTGAAGCTTTCTTT.

The chain has TRBV29-1 and TRBJ1-2; D not certain. CDR1 and CDR2 (germline): SQVTM, ANQGSEA. Trimming took off 7 bases at V and 3 bases at J, with 15 bases between the two ends. The CDR3 is made up of 13 amino acids. CDR3 protein: CSGRGSQDYGYTF. Here the CDR3 DNA reads TGCAGCGGGCGGGGTAGCCAAGACTATGGCTACACCTTC.

Comments on this clonotype: A junction end diverges from the germline sequence, so it may reflect a read error. The chain joins TRBV5-1 to TRBJ2-4; D not resolved. The J call is uncertain, as TRBJ2-5 better fits the DNA end. Germline CDR1 is SGHRS and CDR2 is YFSETQ. The CDR3 is made up of 12 amino acids. DNA of the CDR3: TGCGCCAGCAACTTGGCCTTAGAGACCCAGTACTTC. It yields the protein CASNLALETQYF.

Comments on this clonotype: At one end, the junction sequence differs from germline, possibly due to a read error. This chain connects TRBV20-1 to TRBJ2-6; 7 bases are shared with TRBD2. Germline V gene data show CDR1 as DFQATT and CDR2 as SNEGSKA (reference sequence). This CDR3 comprises 15 residues. The chain's CDR3 is CSAKAGSSGANVPTF. The CDR3 DNA follows: TGCAGTGCTAAAGCGGGAAGCTCTGGGGCCAACGTCCCGACTTTC.

This clonotype has ten or more counts. A much larger clone lies one base from this, so it may be a read error. The chain recombines TRBV6-2 or TRBV6-3 with TRBJ2-7; 7 positions agree with TRBD2. Germline CDR1 is MNHEY and CDR2 is SVGEGT. Trimming cost V 2 bases and J 7 bases; bases outside gene matches: 17. The CDR3 covers 17 residues. The CDR3 DNA is TGTGCCAGCAGTTACGACCTAGCGGCCTTGAGGGGCAATGAGCAGTACTTC. It encodes CASSYDLAALRGNEQYF.

In its sample, this clonotype was seen a few times. The J gene is TRBJ2-3, the V gene TRBV6-5; 7 bases fit TRBD2. V was pared by 5 bases and J by 10 bases, with 15 bases of the junction left unmatched. This CDR3 region has 15 residues. CDR1 is MNHEY and CDR2 is SVGAGI in the germline V gene. The CDR3 nucleotides are TGTGCCAGCAGTCCCACCCCGAGTGGACTAGGGGCGCAGTATTTT. As protein: CASSPTPSGLGAQYF.

As to this clonotype: A read error may account for a junction end that differs from germline. The CDR3 sequence: CATGDLGTLDTQYF. Written as DNA, the CDR3 is TGTGCCACCGGTGACCTAGGGACTCTCGATACGCAGTATTTT. V usage is TRBV24-1 and J usage is TRBJ2-3; possible D gene TRBD2, 6 bases. Germline V gene sequence: CDR1 KGHDR, CDR2 SFDVKD. This CDR3 spans 14 amino acids.

To note about this clonotype: A junction boundary mismatches the germline segment, possibly from a read error. V and J are TRBV30 and TRBJ2-7; maybe TRBD2 (5 bases). This CDR3 is built from 12 residues. Germline CDR1 reads GTSNPN; CDR2 reads SVGIG (reference sequence). The CDR3 loop is CAGRPERAKQYF. Written as DNA, the CDR3 is TGTGCCGGGAGACCTGAGAGGGCCAAGCAGTACTTC.

In DNA, the CDR3 is TGTGCCAGCAGCTTGACTAGCGGTGGGAGCACAGATACGCAGTATTTT. It codes for CASSLTSGGSTDTQYF. This chain connects TRBV7-9 to TRBJ2-3; 9 bases match TRBD2. Germline CDR1 is SEHNR and CDR2 is FQNEAQ (reference sequence). V gave up 3 bases and J gave up 0 bases; unmatched junction bases: 4. This CDR3 is 16 amino acids long.

The V call is TRBV20-1, the J call TRBJ2-7; a possible D gene is TRBD2 (6 bases). The CDR3 covers 12 residues. V lost 2 bases to trimming and J lost 3 bases, with 8 bases between them. The germline gives CDR1 DFQATT, CDR2 SNEGSKA (reference sequence). The CDR3, as DNA: TGCAGTGCTAGAAGGGGACTCTACGAGCAGTACTTC. Its translation is CSARRGLYEQYF.

This sequence joins TRBV20-1 and TRBJ2-7, with TRBD1 identical over 12 bases. The germline V gene encodes CDR1 DFQATT and CDR2 SNEGSKA (reference sequence). The CDR3 runs to 13 residues. The ends lost 5 bases at V and 6 bases at J; junction bases unmatched: 5. CDR3 loop: CSAEGQGALEQYF. The CDR3 DNA is TGCAGTGCTGAGGGACAGGGGGCGCTCGAGCAGTACTTC.

This chain uses TRBV10-3 with TRBJ1-2; D unresolved. V was shortened by 4 bases and J by 0 bases, with 6 bases between the two germline ends. Looked up from germline, CDR1 is ENHRY and CDR2 is SYGVKD. This CDR3 has 13 residues. Here the CDR3 DNA reads TGTGCCATCAGTGCAGCCGCTAACTATGGCTACACCTTC. It specifies CAISAAANYGYTF.

A few counts support this clonotype. This sequence joins TRBV28 and TRBJ2-5; tentative D call: TRBD2 (6 bases). V gave up 4 bases and J gave up 5 bases, with 20 bases separating them. CDR3 length: 16 amino acids. In germline, CDR1 is MDHEN, CDR2 SYDVKM. CDR3 DNA sequence: TGTGCCAGCAGTTCCCTGGAGGGGCGGACGGGCGAGACCCAGTACTTC. The encoded protein is CASSSLEGRTGETQYF.

A few counts support this clonotype. The chain is built from TRBV29-1 and TRBJ2-3, with 8 positions matching TRBD2. The trim removed 7 bases at V and 2 bases at J, leaving 5 bases unmatched. CDR1 is SQVTM, CDR2 ANQGSEA, per germline. This CDR3 contains 13 residues. For the CDR3, the DNA is TGCAGCGCCGATAGCGGGGTCACAGATACGCAGTATTTT. Protein sequence: CSADSGVTDTQYF.